The T cell receptor (beta chain) under discussion was sequenced for a study of cytomegalovirus exposure and HLA in healthy donors. The PCR ran on 60 Vbeta and 13 Jbeta primers. Data came from immunoSEQ multiplex PCR; TCRdb stores just in-frame clones and leaves some out. The data show around 190,000 clones, with around 83% seen just once and around 1.2% held by the top ten. Remarks on this clone: Other DNA sequences in this sample translate to the same CDR3.

The CDR3 covers 15 residues. Trimming cost V 4 bases and J 2 bases; bases outside gene matches: 8. Germline assignment: CDR1 SGHNT and CDR2 YYREEE (reference sequence). The rearrangement links TRBV5-4 to TRBJ1-2; 7 bases map to TRBD1. The sample comprised PBMCs. The sequence came from a girl under 10 years old in good health and CMV-seropositive. The CDR3 is CASSPPDRANYGYTF. The CDR3 bases are TGTGCCAGCAGCCCGCCTGACAGGGCCAACTATGGCTACACCTTC.